This T cell receptor (beta chain) was found in a study of blood T cell repertoires in COVID-19. Study information: Some COVID-19 samples were acute and others convalescent; all came from the United States, Italy and Spain. Sources were T cells, B-cell-depleted T cells, or PBMCs; the material itself was cDNA or gDNA.

Authors' analysis steps: Nucleated cell counts were estimated from reference gene primer amplification. Assay used: immunoSEQ multiplex PCR; TCRdb lists only in-frame clones, some missing. V, J and clone size are taken as reported in that table, and D and trimming were inferred from the DNA itself. The sample has around 250,000 clones, roughly 85% seen once. Germline loops: CDR1 SGHKS, CDR2 YYEKEE (reference sequence). This CDR3 has 16 amino acids. Trimming removed 4 bases from V and 6 bases from J; junction bases left unmatched: 11. The TCR sequence derives from a man in his forties or fifties with active or convalescent COVID-19. V is TRBV5-5 and J is TRBJ1-4; TRBD1 matches at 8 bases. The material sequenced was peripheral blood. The CDR3 protein is CASSPTRDRSHEKLFF. DNA of the CDR3: TGTGCCAGCAGCCCCACTAGGGACAGGTCTCATGAAAAACTGTTTTTT. Based on the CDR3 plus reference TRBV5-5 and TRBJ1-4, the full variable domain is DAGVTQSPTHLIKTRGQQVTLRCSPISGHKSVSWYQQVLGQGPQFIFQYYEKEERGRGNFPDRFSARQFPNYSSELNVNALLLGDSALYLCASSPTRDRSHEKLFFGSGTQLSVL.